Following are 9 T cell receptor beta chains from one sample sequenced in a study of blood T cell repertoires in COVID-19. Here immunoSEQ multiplex PCR was the method, and the copy in TCRdb shows in-frame clones only, minus some. The sample lists approximately 180,000 clones, roughly nine tenths occurring once. The sequenced sample consisted of peripheral blood. Receptors were obtained from a man aged 55 to 70 with active or convalescent COVID-19.

The rearrangement joins TRBV4-2 to TRBJ2-7, with D possibly being TRBD2 (6 bases). CDR3 size: 17 residues. V was pared by 4 bases and J by 5 bases, with 24 bases between. The germline V gene encodes CDR1 LGHNA and CDR2 YNFKEQ. The DNA for the CDR3 is TGTGCCAGCAGCCTTCTTTGGGCGATGGCGGGGCAGAACGAGCAGTACTTC. Residues: CASSLLWAMAGQNEQYF.

The chain joins TRBV15 to TRBJ2-2; TRBD1 is a possible D gene (5 bases). Trimming left V 5 bases short and J 4 bases short, with 14 bases between. The CDR3 length is 15 residues. Germline CDR1 reads LNHNV; CDR2 reads YYDKDF (reference sequence). The CDR3 DNA follows: TGTGCCACCAGCCCGGTGGGGCTGGGCACCGGGGAGCTGTTTTTT. Translating gives CATSPVGLGTGELFF. Using reference TRBV15 and TRBJ2-2 for the parts outside the CDR3, the full variable domain is DAMVIQNPRYQVTQFGKPVTLSCSQTLNHNVMYWYQQKSSQAPKLLFHYYDKDFNNEADTPDNFQSRRPNTSFCFLDIRSPGLGDTAMYLCATSPVGLGTGELFFGEGSRLTVL.

The DNA of the CDR3 is TGTGCCAGCAGCGTAGGCGTCGGCGGGGAGCTGTTTTTT. It encodes CASSVGVGGELFF. V usage is TRBV9 and J usage is TRBJ2-2; D is unresolved. The CDR3 is made up of 13 amino acids. The germline V gene encodes CDR1 SGDLS and CDR2 YYNGEE. Trimming removed 0 bases from V and 7 bases from J, with 7 bases in between.

The rearrangement uses TRBV7-3 and TRBJ1-1; D uncertain. CDR1 SGHTA and CDR2 FQGTGA come from the germline V gene. The CDR3 totals 12 residues. With 1 base removed from V and 11 bases from J, the gap between germline ends came to 11 bases. The CDR3 sequence: CASSLNGERAFF. CDR3 sequence (DNA): TGTGCCAGCAGCTTAAACGGAGAGAGGGCTTTCTTT.

V gene TRBV19 combines with J gene TRBJ2-2; D not resolved. The CDR3 is made up of 14 amino acids. Looked up from germline, CDR1 is LNHDA and CDR2 is SQIVND (reference sequence). V was shortened by 3 bases and J by 4 bases, with 9 bases between the two germline ends. This CDR3 reads CASSMIQTTGELFF. CDR3 nucleotide sequence: TGTGCCAGTAGTATGATACAGACCACCGGGGAGCTGTTTTTT.

The CDR3 sequence: CASSPTGSETQYF. CDR3 sequence (DNA): TGTGCCAGCTCACCAACAGGATCGGAGACCCAGTACTTC. The chain has TRBV18 and TRBJ2-5, with a possible D match to TRBD1 (5 bases). Trimming removed 2 bases at V and 5 bases at J, with 9 bases between. The CDR3 extends over 13 amino acids. Looked up from germline, CDR1 is KGHSH and CDR2 is LQKENI.

This rearrangement joins TRBV7-2 to TRBJ1-6; 11 positions agree with TRBD1. CDR1 and CDR2 (germline): SGHTA, FQGNSA. This CDR3 region has 16 residues. The V segment lost 1 base and the J segment 8 bases; nucleotides outside the gene matches: 4. The CDR3 region is CASSLVGTGGHSPLHF. Here the CDR3 DNA reads TGTGCCAGCAGCTTAGTAGGGACAGGGGGTCATTCACCCCTCCACTTT.

The J gene is TRBJ2-7, the V gene TRBV5-4; perhaps TRBD2 as D (6 bases). Germline V gives CDR1 SGHNT, CDR2 YYREEE (reference sequence). CDR3 length: 15 amino acids. The germline V and J ends were trimmed by 0 bases and 6 bases, with 16 bases remaining between them. Here the CDR3 reads CASSLGGGDPGEQYF. CDR3 in DNA: TGTGCCAGCAGCTTGGGGGGCGGGGACCCGGGCGAGCAGTACTTC.

The chain uses TRBV5-1 and TRBJ2-5; TRBD2 is a possible D gene (5 bases). Trimming took 0 bases from V and 0 from J, leaving 12 bases between them. Germline CDR1 reads SGHRS; CDR2 reads YFSETQ. The CDR3 is 16 residues long. This CDR3 is CASSLGFGEYQETQYF. CDR3 sequence (DNA): TGCGCCAGCAGCTTGGGATTTGGGGAGTACCAAGAGACCCAGTACTTC.